The sequence of this TCR beta chain was determined in a study of shared clonotypes between healthy human individuals. The length of the CDR3 is 16 residues. The germline V gene has CDR1 SGHRS and CDR2 YFSETQ. V was pared by 1 base and J by 5 bases, with 15 bases between. Over several immunoSEQ plates, each subset's genomic DNA was distributed in even portions. Data came from immunoSEQ multiplex PCR; TCRdb stores just in-frame clones and leaves some out. The sample lists approximately 1,000,000 clones, 78% occurring once. The specimen sequenced was memory CD4+ T cells from PBMCs. Noted subset: CD45RA-negative fraction. This clonotype originated in a man younger than 30 in good health. Some clones in this sample may be carry-over from other donors' samples. The chain combines TRBV5-1 with TRBJ2-2, with a possible D match to TRBD2 (6 bases). The DNA of the CDR3 is TGCGCCAGCAGCTTGCCCGGGGGAGTACAAACCGGGGAGCTGTTTTTT. This codes for CASSLPGGVQTGELFF.